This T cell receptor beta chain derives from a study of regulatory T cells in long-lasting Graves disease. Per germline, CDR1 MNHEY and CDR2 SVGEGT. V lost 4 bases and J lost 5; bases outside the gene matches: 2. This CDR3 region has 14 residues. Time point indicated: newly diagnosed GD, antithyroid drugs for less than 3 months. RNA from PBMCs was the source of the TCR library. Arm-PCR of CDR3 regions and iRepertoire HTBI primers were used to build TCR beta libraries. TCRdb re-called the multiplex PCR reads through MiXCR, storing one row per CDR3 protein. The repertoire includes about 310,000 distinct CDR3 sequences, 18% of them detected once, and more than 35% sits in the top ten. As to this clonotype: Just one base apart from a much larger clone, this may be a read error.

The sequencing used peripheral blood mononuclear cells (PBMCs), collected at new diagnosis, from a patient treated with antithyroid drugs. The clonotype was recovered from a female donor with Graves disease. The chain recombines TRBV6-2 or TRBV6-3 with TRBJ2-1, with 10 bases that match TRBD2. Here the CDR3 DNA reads TGTGCCAGCAGTTTTACTAGCGGGAACAATGAGCAGTTCTTC. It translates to CASSFTSGNNEQFF.